A single sample is the source of the 30 T cell receptor beta chains below, sequenced in a study of shared clonotypes between healthy human individuals. This table comes from immunoSEQ multiplex PCR, and its TCRdb copy is limited to in-frame clones, with some not included. The sample shows over a million clones, around three quarters of them seen only once. Specimen: memory CD4+ T cells from PBMCs. As to subset: CD45RA-negative fraction. All receptors come from a man younger than 30 in good health. Some clones in this sample may be carry-over from other donors' samples.

There are a few counts of this clone. The rearrangement joins TRBV7-3 to TRBJ2-2; perhaps D is TRBD1 or TRBD2 (6 bases each). This CDR3 contains 14 residues. The V end was cut by 4 bases, the J end by 7 bases, with 13 bases between. Germline V gene lookup returns CDR1 SGHTA and CDR2 FQGTGA. CDR3 sequence: CASSSQGGNGELFF. For the CDR3, the DNA is TGTGCCAGCAGCTCCCAAGGGGGGAACGGGGAGCTGTTTTTT. Using reference TRBV7-3 and TRBJ2-2 for the parts outside the CDR3, the full variable domain is GAGVSQTPSNKVTEKGKYVELRCDPISGHTALYWYRQSLGQGPEFLIYFQGTGAADDSGLPNDRFFAVRPEGSVSTLKIQRTERGDSAVYLCASSSQGGNGELFFGEGSRLTVL.

The CDR3: CASSPHRGQDTQYF. Written as DNA, the CDR3 is TGTGCCAGCAGCCCGCACAGGGGGCAAGATACGCAGTATTTT. The chain has TRBV7-8 and TRBJ2-3; 9 bases match TRBD1. The CDR3 consists of 14 residues. The trim removed 5 bases at V and 5 bases at J, leaving 5 bases unmatched. CDR1 is SGHVS, CDR2 FQNEAQ, per germline. Supplemented by reference TRBV7-8 and TRBJ2-3, the full variable domain reads GAGVSQSPRYKVAKRGQDVALRCDPISGHVSLFWYQQALGQGPEFLTYFQNEAQLDKSGLPSDRFFAERPEGSVSTLKIQRTQQEDSAVYLCASSPHRGQDTQYFGPGTRLTVL.

Details on this clone: A far larger clone is one base from this, pointing to a likely read error. Distinct nucleotide sequences in the sample also encode this CDR3. The chain couples TRBV10-3 to TRBJ1-2; 7 positions agree with TRBD1. The germline CDR1 and CDR2 sequences are ENHRY and SYGVKD. J was trimmed by 6 bases and V by 6 bases; bases with no gene match: 16. This CDR3 is built from 16 residues. This CDR3 reads CAIRDGADTGAHGYTF. CDR3 bases: TGTGCCATCAGGGATGGGGCAGATACAGGGGCTCATGGCTACACCTTC.

This chain uses TRBV18 with TRBJ1-2; TRBD1 matches 7 bases. The CDR3 runs 15 residues. Per the germline V gene, CDR1 is KGHSH and CDR2 is LQKENI. With 3 bases clipped from V and 8 bases from J, the junction kept 12 bases outside the gene matches. CDR3: CASSPSDRVSIGYTF. The CDR3 DNA is TGTGCCAGCTCACCCTCCGACAGGGTGTCTATCGGCTACACCTTC.

The chain is built from TRBV5-5 and TRBJ2-5; D gene ambiguous. Trimming pared 4 bases from V and 1 base from J, leaving 14 bases between. This CDR3 comprises 15 residues. Germline V gene sequence: CDR1 SGHKS, CDR2 YYEKEE (reference sequence). The CDR3 DNA reads TGTGCCAGCAGCCACCCAATAACACCCCAAGAGACCCAGTACTTC. Amino acids: CASSHPITPQETQYF.

With regard to this clone: A far larger clone is one base from this, pointing to a likely read error. The chain recombines TRBV27 with TRBJ1-3; no clear D gene. The CDR3 is 13 amino acids. The ends were cut back, 1 base at V and 1 base at J, with 2 bases in the middle. Germline CDR1 reads MNHEY; CDR2 reads SMNVEV (reference sequence). The CDR3 loop reads CASSLLSGNTIYF. DNA for the CDR3: TGTGCCAGCAGTTTATTATCTGGAAACACCATATATTTT.

This chain links TRBV27 with TRBJ1-2, with 8 nucleotides matching TRBD1. CDR1 and CDR2 from the germline V gene are MNHEY and SMNVEV (reference sequence). The CDR3 is 16 amino acids. J gave up 4 bases and V 0 bases, and 7 bases lay outside the gene matches. This CDR3 is CASSLSSFGQGYGYTF. CDR3 DNA: TGTGCCAGCAGTTTATCGAGCTTCGGACAGGGCTATGGCTACACCTTC.

J is TRBJ1-1 and V is TRBV28; 9 bases are a match to TRBD1. Looked up from germline, CDR1 is MDHEN and CDR2 is SYDVKM. The CDR3 covers 15 residues. Germline trimming cut 5 bases from V and 3 bases from J; bases unmatched to any gene: 7. The CDR3 region is CASSPTGTGYTEAFF. Written as DNA, the CDR3 is TGTGCCAGCAGTCCGACTGGGACAGGGTACACTGAAGCTTTCTTT.

This clone was picked up one time. This rearrangement joins TRBV5-6 to TRBJ1-2, with TRBD1 identical over 8 bases. The CDR3 is made up of 15 amino acids. Germline CDR1 SGHDT, CDR2 YYEEEE. After removal of 3 bases from V and 6 bases from J, the junction contained 10 bases not matched to a gene. CDR3 residues: CASSSDRGEYNGYTF. CDR3 nucleotide sequence: TGTGCCAGCAGCTCCGACAGGGGAGAGTATAATGGCTACACCTTC.

The chain has TRBV5-5 and TRBJ2-5; the match to TRBD1 covers 9 bases. Germline CDR1 SGHKS, CDR2 YYEKEE (reference sequence). With V trimmed by 4 bases and J by 7 bases, 5 bases remained unmatched. This CDR3 is 13 amino acids long. For the CDR3, the DNA is TGTGCCAGCAGCGGGACGGACAGGGGGACCCAGTACTTC. This codes for CASSGTDRGTQYF.

Written as DNA, the CDR3 is TGTGCCTGGAGTGTAGGTGGTGGGGGAGGGCAGCCCCAGCATTTT. It codes for CAWSVGGGGGQPQHF. This rearrangement joins TRBV30 to TRBJ1-5; tentative D call: TRBD1 (5 bases). CDR3 length: 15 amino acids. From germline, CDR1 is GTSNPN and CDR2 SVGIG (reference sequence). V lost 0 bases, J lost 7 bases, and 16 bases lay in between.

The chain joins TRBV13 to TRBJ2-1; 9 bases map to TRBD2. CDR3 length: 14 amino acids. Germline values: CDR1 PRHDT, CDR2 FYEKMQ (reference sequence). V lost 6 bases, J lost 5 bases, and 5 bases stayed unmatched. The CDR3 sequence: CASRTSGYDNEQFF. The CDR3 DNA reads TGTGCCAGCAGGACTAGCGGCTACGACAATGAGCAGTTCTTC. The full variable domain, rest sourced from reference TRBV13 and TRBJ2-1, is AAGVIQSPRHLIKEKRETATLKCYPIPRHDTVYWYQQGPGQDPQFLISFYEKMQSDKGSIPDRFSAQQFSDYHSELNMSSLELGDSALYFCASRTSGYDNEQFFGPGTRLTVL.

The rearrangement joins TRBV9 to TRBJ1-6; 9 nucleotides agree with TRBD1. The V segment lost 1 base and the J segment 7 bases; nucleotides outside the gene matches: 0. Germline CDR1 reads SGDLS; CDR2 reads YYNGEE. CDR3 size: 14 residues. The CDR3 loop reads CASSVTGGNSPLHF. The CDR3 DNA reads TGTGCCAGCAGCGTAACAGGGGGCAATTCACCCCTCCACTTT.

As to this clone: Different DNA sequences within this sample yield the same CDR3. The chain employs TRBV19 and TRBJ2-2; D call uncertain. The CDR3 runs to 16 residues. The germline CDR1 and CDR2 sequences are LNHDA and SQIVND (reference sequence). The V and J ends lost 2 bases and 0 bases respectively, with 10 bases between them. The CDR3 region has the DNA TGTGCCAGTAGTATAAAAGGTGGCTCGAACACCGGGGAGCTGTTTTTT. Translation gives CASSIKGGSNTGELFF.

As regards this clone: A much larger clone lies a single base off, so this may be a read error. Within the sample, other DNA sequences also encode this same CDR3. This rearrangement joins TRBV28 to TRBJ1-3, with 7 bases fitting TRBD1. After removal of 7 bases from V and 4 bases from J, the junction contained 10 bases not matched to a gene. Germline CDR1 reads MDHEN; CDR2 reads SYDVKM. The length of the CDR3 is 15 residues. CDR3 protein: CASNEGQAVGNTIYF. The CDR3 bases are TGTGCCAGCAATGAAGGACAGGCAGTGGGAAACACCATATATTTT.

As DNA, the CDR3 is TGTGCCAGCAGTGACCTAGACTGGCCCAGGATCGGGACTGAAGCTTTCTTT. Translating gives CASSDLDWPRIGTEAFF. V and J are TRBV6-1 and TRBJ1-1; D gene uncertain. The CDR3 runs 17 residues. The V and J ends lost 3 bases and 5 bases respectively, with 22 bases between them. Germline lookup yields CDR1 MNHNS and CDR2 SASEGT.

This clone was counted once. The genes are TRBV4-3 and TRBJ1-5; TRBD1 aligns across 7 bases. CDR1 is LGHNA, CDR2 YSLEER, per germline. This CDR3 comprises 18 residues. V shed 3 bases, J shed 0 bases, and the junction held 11 bases outside the gene matches. The CDR3 loop reads CASSHPTGDPYSNQPQHF. The CDR3 DNA follows: TGCGCCAGCAGCCACCCCACAGGGGACCCATATAGCAATCAGCCCCAGCATTTT.

The chain couples TRBV5-1 to TRBJ2-5; 11 positions agree with TRBD2. Trimming at V came to 3 bases and at J to 4 bases, leaving 2 bases not matched to a gene. The germline gives CDR1 SGHRS, CDR2 YFSETQ. The CDR3 runs to 14 residues. This CDR3 reads CASSSGTSGETQYF. The CDR3 DNA reads as TGCGCCAGCAGCTCAGGGACTAGCGGAGAGACCCAGTACTTC.

The V and J genes are TRBV27 and TRBJ2-7; no clear D gene. In germline, CDR1 is MNHEY, CDR2 SMNVEV (reference sequence). With 0 bases removed from V and 4 bases from J, the gap between germline ends came to 16 bases. CDR3 length equals 16 residues. The CDR3 nucleotides read TGTGCCAGCAGTTTATCTGGCTACCCAGACCTTTACGAGCAGTACTTC. Its protein is CASSLSGYPDLYEQYF.

This chain uses TRBV4-3 with TRBJ1-1; D unclear. V was shortened by 1 base and J by 0 bases, with 15 bases between the two germline ends. This CDR3 is built from 17 residues. Germline CDR1 is LGHNA and CDR2 is YSLEER. In DNA form, the CDR3 reads TGCGCCAGCAGCCAAGGTCAGAGTTCGGGCATGAACACTGAAGCTTTCTTT. It codes for CASSQGQSSGMNTEAFF.

This clone was picked up a small number of times. At the DNA level, this CDR3 is encoded by other sequences in the same sample as well. This chain links TRBV5-4 with TRBJ1-1; D remains ambiguous. CDR3 length: 15 amino acids. Per germline, CDR1 SGHNT and CDR2 YYREEE (reference sequence). The V end was cut by 0 bases, the J end by 0 bases, with 9 bases between. CDR3 amino acids: CASSLATAMNTEAFF. The CDR3 coding sequence is TGTGCCAGCAGCTTGGCCACAGCTATGAACACTGAAGCTTTCTTT.

The V and J genes are TRBV29-1 and TRBJ1-5; 11 positions agree with TRBD1. The CDR3 spans 13 residues. Losses at the gene ends were 8 bases for V and 4 bases for J; bases not matched to a gene: 4. The germline V gene has CDR1 SQVTM and CDR2 ANQGSEA. CDR3 residues: CSIGQGANQPQHF. The CDR3 DNA is TGCAGCATTGGACAGGGGGCTAATCAGCCCCAGCATTTT.

The V and J genes are TRBV11-3 and TRBJ2-1; 9 bases are a match to TRBD2. The CDR3 is 16 amino acids. Per the germline V gene, CDR1 is SGHNT and CDR2 is YENEEA. Trimming cost V 5 bases and J 8 bases; bases outside gene matches: 13. The CDR3 DNA reads TGTGCCAGCAGCGCCCGGGGGCGGGAGGGCCTGGATGAGCAGTTCTTC. It specifies CASSARGREGLDEQFF.

This clone was counted once. The chain is built from TRBV2 and TRBJ2-1; D gene unclear. This CDR3 contains 11 residues. Germline V CDR1 and CDR2: SNHLY, FYNNEI. V lost 6 bases and J 4 bases, leaving 4 bases between the germline ends. CDR3 sequence reads: CASSRYNEQFF. CDR3 DNA: TGTGCCAGCAGCAGGTACAATGAGCAGTTCTTC. Based on the CDR3 plus reference TRBV2 and TRBJ2-1, the full variable domain is EPEVTQTPSHQVTQMGQEVILRCVPISNHLYFYWYRQILGQKVEFLVSFYNNEISEKSEIFDDQFSVERPDGSNFTLKIRSTKLEDSAMYFCASSRYNEQFFGPGTRLTVL.

Notes on this clone: Since a much larger clone is just one base distant, this may be a read error. Given the absence of the conserved phenylalanine or tryptophan at the CDR3 end, a read error is likely. The chain links TRBV30 to TRBJ2-7, with D possibly being TRBD1 or TRBD2 (8 bases each). Trimming shortened V by 2 bases and J by 7 bases, and 21 bases separated the two germline ends. The germline V gene encodes CDR1 GTSNPN and CDR2 SVGIG (reference sequence). CDR3 length: 15 residues. The DNA for the CDR3 is TGTGCCTGGAGTCGAGGACAGGGACTAGTAGAGGAGCAGTACTCC. As protein: CAWSRGQGLVEEQYS.

The genes are TRBV28 and TRBJ2-2; TRBD2 agrees at 7 bases. The germline CDR1 and CDR2 sequences are MDHEN and SYDVKM. V lost 3 bases, J lost 5 bases, and 6 bases stayed unmatched. CDR3 length: 15 amino acids. CDR3 DNA: TGTGCCAGCAGTTTCTGGACTAGTCGAACCGGGGAGCTGTTTTTT. Translation gives CASSFWTSRTGELFF.

The chain links TRBV6-1 to TRBJ2-1; 7 bases match TRBD1. The CDR3 extends over 16 amino acids. Trimming at V came to 1 base and at J to 8 bases, leaving 11 bases not matched to a gene. CDR1 and CDR2 (germline): MNHNS, SASEGT. CDR3 sequence: CASSEVSGLQGDEQFF. As DNA, the CDR3 is TGTGCCAGCAGTGAAGTGTCAGGCCTCCAGGGGGATGAGCAGTTCTTC.

Here the CDR3 reads CAWISGWVRGSTF. The CDR3 DNA follows: TGTGCCTGGATTTCGGGTTGGGTGCGAGGTTCCACCTTC. This rearrangement joins TRBV30 to TRBJ1-2; D not resolved. This CDR3 is built from 13 residues. V was trimmed by 4 bases and J by 13 bases, leaving 22 bases between them. Germline V gene data show CDR1 as GTSNPN and CDR2 as SVGIG (reference sequence).

V and J are TRBV11-2 and TRBJ2-7; possible D gene TRBD2, 6 bases. This CDR3 spans 15 amino acids. Trimming removed 8 bases at V and 3 bases at J, with 20 bases between. Per germline, CDR1 SGHAT and CDR2 FQNNGV. The CDR3 DNA reads TGTGCCAGCCGCCGAAGGCGGGATACGGTCTACGAGCAGTACTTC. It translates to CASRRRRDTVYEQYF.

The chain employs TRBV28 and TRBJ2-5; 12 positions agree with TRBD1. Germline values: CDR1 MDHEN, CDR2 SYDVKM. This CDR3 region has 16 residues. Trimming took 4 bases from V and 4 from J; bases not matched to a gene: 7. CDR3 region: CASSSTGQGAGETQYF. CDR3 nucleotide sequence: TGTGCCAGCAGTTCGACGGGACAGGGGGCGGGAGAGACCCAGTACTTC.